These T cell receptor beta chains were read from a single sample in a study of early T cells in non-severe SARS-CoV-2 infection. TCRdb re-analysed the 5' RACE reads in MiXCR, keeping a single row per CDR3 protein. Of around 64,000 distinct CDR3 sequences listed, roughly 13% are singletons. The input for sequencing was whole blood, taken at baseline. These receptors came from an adult who was a healthcare worker with PCR-confirmed SARS-CoV-2 infection or an uninfected control (not recorded which). Both conserved end residues are part of each CDR3. The D gene is left open where the match is weak. Where a row states a size, it is once, few, many or the class of an expanded clone; other rows omit it.

d_gene	abundance	v_gene	j_gene	CDR3aa	CDR3nt
-	few	TRBV19	TRBJ2-7	CASSTGTNTYEQYF	TGTGCCAGTAGTACCGGGACAAATACTTACGAGCAGTACTTC
-	many	TRBV7-2	TRBJ1-2	CASSPNLKNNYGYTF	TGTGCCAGCAGCCCCAATCTGAAAAATAACTATGGCTACACCTTC
-	few	TRBV6-6	TRBJ1-2	CASSYSGSNYGYTF	TGTGCCAGCAGTTACTCAGGATCCAACTATGGCTACACCTTC
TRBD2	once	TRBV10-3	TRBJ2-3	CANNGGGPDTQYF	TGTGCCAACAACGGGGGGGGCCCAGATACGCAGTATTTT
TRBD1	-	TRBV11-3	TRBJ1-1	CVSSTDRDTEAFF	TGTGTCAGCAGCACGGACAGGGACACTGAAGCTTTCTTT
TRBD1	-	TRBV19	TRBJ1-2	CASRGVKQGDYGYTF	TGTGCCAGTCGAGGGGTTAAACAGGGGGACTATGGCTACACCTTC
TRBD2	few	TRBV9	TRBJ2-3	CASSVGTSGSTDTQYF	TGTGCCAGCAGCGTAGGGACTAGCGGGAGTACAGATACGCAGTATTTT
-	few	TRBV4-3	TRBJ2-7	CASSQDRGSYEQYF	TGCGCCAGCAGCCAAGATAGGGGGAGTTACGAGCAGTACTTC
-	-	TRBV12-3/TRBV12-4	TRBJ2-2	CASSLRLANTGELFF	TGTGCCAGCAGTTTAAGGCTAGCCAACACCGGGGAGCTGTTTTTT
TRBD1	few	TRBV6-5	TRBJ2-2	CASSRQGSPTGELFF	TGTGCCAGCAGTAGACAGGGGTCTCCCACCGGGGAGCTGTTTTTT
-	many	TRBV19	TRBJ2-6	CASSIIWGPGANVLTF	TGTGCCAGTAGTATAATTTGGGGTCCCGGGGCCAACGTCCTGACTTTC
TRBD2	many	TRBV5-4	TRBJ2-2	CASSLGGAGAHTGELFF	TGTGCCAGCAGCTTGGGCGGAGCGGGGGCGCACACCGGGGAGCTGTTTTTT
TRBD2	few	TRBV3-1	TRBJ2-1	CASSRTSGSRYNEQFF	TGTGCCAGCAGCCGTACTAGCGGGAGTAGGTACAATGAGCAGTTCTTC
-	few	TRBV2	TRBJ2-1	CASSENQGGEQFF	TGTGCCAGCAGTGAAAACCAGGGCGGTGAGCAGTTCTTC
-	-	TRBV29-1	TRBJ2-7	CSVEETSPGQYF	TGCAGCGTTGAAGAGACATCCCCCGGGCAGTACTTC
-	-	TRBV20-1	TRBJ1-2	CSAALEGPNYGYTF	TGCAGTGCTGCCTTAGAGGGACCGAACTATGGCTACACCTTC
-	few	TRBV11-2	TRBJ2-7	CASSFGTSTFYEQYF	TGTGCCAGCAGCTTCGGGACCTCAACGTTCTACGAGCAGTACTTC
TRBD1	many	TRBV27	TRBJ2-1	CASSYLPEGEGRGREQFF	TGTGCCAGCAGTTACCTCCCCGAGGGAGAGGGAAGGGGGCGTGAGCAGTTCTTC
-	-	TRBV6-1	TRBJ1-1	CAIKEGSPNTEAFF	TGTGCCATCAAGGAGGGGTCACCGAACACTGAAGCTTTCTTT
-	many	TRBV24-1	TRBJ2-7	CATSDRRAPYEQYF	TGTGCCACCAGTGATCGCAGAGCCCCCTACGAGCAGTACTTC
-	-	TRBV7-6	TRBJ1-3	CASSQSGNTIYF	TGTGCCAGCAGCCAATCGGGAAACACCATATATTTT
-	many	TRBV27	TRBJ1-1	CASSLGRMNTEAFF	TGTGCCAGCAGTTTGGGGAGGATGAACACTGAAGCTTTCTTT
TRBD1	few	TRBV6-2/TRBV6-3	TRBJ2-1	CASSSDRGPISQFF	TGTGCCAGCAGTTCTGACAGGGGCCCCATCTCGCAGTTCTTC
TRBD1	many	TRBV3-1	TRBJ1-2	CASSLTGDGYTF	TGTGCCAGCAGCCTCACAGGGGATGGCTACACCTTC
-	-	TRBV29-1	TRBJ1-1	CIDGSTEAFF	TGCATCGACGGGAGCACTGAAGCTTTCTTT
-	many	TRBV11-2	TRBJ2-2	CASRQTTPNTGELFF	TGTGCCAGCAGGCAGACGACCCCGAACACCGGGGAGCTGTTTTTT
-	-	TRBV7-8	TRBJ2-1	CASNLSGKSSYNEQFF	TGTGCCAGCAACCTCTCGGGGAAGAGCTCCTACAATGAGCAGTTCTTC
-	-	TRBV11-3	TRBJ2-3	CASSLGSNSPSTDTQYF	TGTGCCAGCAGCTTAGGGTCGAATAGCCCTAGCACAGATACGCAGTATTTT
TRBD2	few	TRBV20-1	TRBJ2-1	CSARGLAAYNEQFF	TGCAGTGCTAGAGGACTAGCGGCCTACAATGAGCAGTTCTTC
TRBD1	few	TRBV5-1	TRBJ2-5	CASSLAGGEETQYF	TGCGCCAGCAGCTTGGCAGGGGGCGAAGAGACCCAGTACTTC
-	-	TRBV29-1	TRBJ2-3	CSVSGTPDYVEDTQYF	TGCAGCGTCTCCGGGACACCGGATTACGTGGAAGATACGCAGTATTTT
TRBD2	-	TRBV10-2	TRBJ2-1	CASSELWRGSGEQFF	TGCGCCAGCAGTGAGCTGTGGCGGGGGTCAGGGGAGCAGTTCTTC
TRBD2	-	TRBV6-1	TRBJ2-7	CASSERAGGSYEQYF	TGTGCCAGCAGTGAACGGGCGGGAGGATCCTACGAGCAGTACTTC
-	few	TRBV20-1	TRBJ2-6	CSARSNTGANVLTF	TGCAGTGCTAGGTCGAACACTGGGGCCAACGTCCTGACTTTC
-	many	TRBV6-2/TRBV6-3	TRBJ2-7	CASSLQDYEQYF	TGTGCCAGCAGTCTACAGGACTACGAGCAGTACTTC
-	few	TRBV6-4	TRBJ2-3	CASRRTASTDTQYF	TGTGCCAGCAGGAGGACAGCAAGCACAGATACGCAGTATTTT
TRBD2	few	TRBV18	TRBJ2-1	CVSSLSAGYNEQFF	TGTGTCAGCTCCCTTTCAGCGGGGTACAATGAGCAGTTCTTC
TRBD2	few	TRBV10-1	TRBJ2-1	CASSVGLADYNEQFF	TGCGCCAGCAGTGTAGGACTAGCGGACTACAATGAGCAGTTCTTC
-	-	TRBV6-5	TRBJ1-2	CASSYSGRDGYTF	TGTGCCAGCAGTTACTCGGGGCGGGATGGCTACACCTTC
TRBD1	few	TRBV2	TRBJ2-7	CASSAMRGQGKGEQYF	TGTGCCAGCAGTGCCATGCGGGGACAGGGGAAAGGCGAGCAGTACTTC
TRBD1	few	TRBV28	TRBJ2-5	CASSITGGYSNPETQYF	TGTGCCAGCAGTATAACAGGGGGCTACAGCAACCCAGAGACCCAGTACTTC
-	few	TRBV20-1	TRBJ2-5	CSAVEPTRRETQYF	TGCAGTGCCGTCGAACCTACTAGACGCGAGACCCAGTACTTC
-	many	TRBV19	TRBJ2-2	CASSMFSGELFF	TGTGCCAGTAGTATGTTCTCCGGGGAGCTGTTTTTT
-	many	TRBV6-1	TRBJ1-2	CASSEAGGFYGYTF	TGTGCCAGCAGTGAAGCGGGAGGGTTCTATGGCTACACCTTC
-	-	TRBV12-5	TRBJ1-2	CASGNAGAAIGYGYTF	TGTGCTAGTGGAAATGCCGGGGCCGCTATTGGGTATGGCTACACCTTC
-	-	TRBV7-2	TRBJ1-6	CASSPTDSPNSPLHF	TGTGCCAGCAGCCCCACGGACAGCCCTAATTCACCCCTCCACTTT
-	few	TRBV29-1	TRBJ2-1	CSVEEYNEQFF	TGCAGCGTTGAAGAATACAATGAGCAGTTCTTC
-	-	TRBV6-4	TRBJ2-1	CASSSGVGGDEQFF	TGTGCCAGCAGTTCCGGGGTTGGAGGTGATGAGCAGTTCTTC
-	-	TRBV27	TRBJ2-2	CASSGGAGELFF	TGTGCCAGCAGCGGAGGAGCCGGGGAGCTGTTTTTT
-	many	TRBV7-9	TRBJ1-3	CASSLGGDGNTIYF	TGTGCCAGCAGCTTGGGGGGTGATGGAAACACCATATATTTT
-	few	TRBV13	TRBJ1-2	CASSLIRNYGYTF	TGTGCCAGCAGCTTAATTAGGAACTATGGCTACACCTTC
-	few	TRBV6-1	TRBJ1-2	CASRPGPDYGYTF	TGTGCCAGCAGACCGGGGCCCGACTATGGCTACACCTTC
TRBD2	medium-sized	TRBV7-9	TRBJ2-2	CASTRGGLDTGELFF	TGTGCCAGCACCCGCGGGGGATTGGACACCGGGGAGCTGTTTTTT
-	-	TRBV6-5	TRBJ1-2	CASSYPQGEGNYGYTF	TGTGCCAGCAGTTACCCACAGGGTGAGGGTAACTATGGCTACACCTTC